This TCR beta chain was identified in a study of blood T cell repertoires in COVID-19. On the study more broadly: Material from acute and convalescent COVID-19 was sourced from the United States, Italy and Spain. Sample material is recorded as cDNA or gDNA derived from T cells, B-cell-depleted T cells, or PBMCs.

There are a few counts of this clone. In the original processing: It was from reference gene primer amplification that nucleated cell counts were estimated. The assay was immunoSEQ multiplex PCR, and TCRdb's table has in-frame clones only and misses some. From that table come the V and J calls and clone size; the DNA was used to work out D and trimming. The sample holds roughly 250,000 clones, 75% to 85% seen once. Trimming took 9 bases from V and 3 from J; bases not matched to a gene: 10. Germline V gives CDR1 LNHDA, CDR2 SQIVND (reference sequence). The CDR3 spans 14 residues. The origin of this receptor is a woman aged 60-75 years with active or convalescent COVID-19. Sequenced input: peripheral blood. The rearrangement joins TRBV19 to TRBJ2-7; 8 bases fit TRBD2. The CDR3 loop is CARPIGGAVYEQYF. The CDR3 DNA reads TGTGCCAGACCTATCGGGGGGGCCGTCTACGAGCAGTACTTC.